This TCR beta chain was captured by sequencing in a study of PD-L1 blockade in urothelial cancer. Time point indicated: peripheral blood 6 weeks after treatment start. TCRdb's table, derived via immunoSEQ multiplex PCR, lists solely in-frame clones and lacks some. In the table there are about 76,000 clones, approximately 90% of which are singletons. V shed 5 bases and J 2 bases; nucleotides not matched to a gene: 11. The V gene's germline CDR1 is SEHNR and CDR2 FQNEAQ (reference sequence). The CDR3 is 17 residues long. This specimen consisted of PBMCs, obtained around atezolizumab (anti-PD-L1) treatment. The receptor comes from a woman aged 80 or over with urothelial cancer. This chain links TRBV7-9 with TRBJ1-3; 8 bases map to TRBD1. The CDR3 protein is CASSPRDRIIPGNTIYF. For the CDR3, the DNA is TGTGCCAGCAGCCCCCGGGACAGGATCATCCCTGGAAACACCATATATTTT.